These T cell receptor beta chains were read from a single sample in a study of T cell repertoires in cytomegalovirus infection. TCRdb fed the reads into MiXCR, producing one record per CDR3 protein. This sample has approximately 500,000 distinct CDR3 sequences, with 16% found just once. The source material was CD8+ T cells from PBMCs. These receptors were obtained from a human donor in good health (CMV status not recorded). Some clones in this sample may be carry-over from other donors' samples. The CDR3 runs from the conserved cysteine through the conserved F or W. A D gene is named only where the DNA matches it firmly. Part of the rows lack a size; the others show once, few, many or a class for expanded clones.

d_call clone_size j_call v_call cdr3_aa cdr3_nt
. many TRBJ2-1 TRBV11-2 CASSLVPINEQFF TGTGCCAGCAGCTTAGTCCCGATCAATGAGCAGTTCTTC
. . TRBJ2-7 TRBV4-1 CASSQEGAGRPYEQYF TGCGCCAGCAGCCAAGAAGGTGCAGGCAGGCCCTACGAGCAGTACTTC
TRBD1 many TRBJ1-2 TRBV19 CASRPGTGAEINYGYTF TGTGCCAGCAGACCCGGGACAGGGGCAGAAATTAACTATGGCTACACCTTC
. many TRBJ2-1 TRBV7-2 CASSLRDGYNEQFF TGTGCCAGCAGCCTCCGGGACGGCTACAATGAGCAGTTCTTC
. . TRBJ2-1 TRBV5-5 CASSLGVGGNEQFF TGTGCCAGCAGCTTGGGAGTTGGCGGTAATGAGCAGTTCTTC
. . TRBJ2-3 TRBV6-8 CASSYSGTWVADTQYF TGTGCCAGCAGTTATTCCGGGACATGGGTCGCAGATACGCAGTATTTT
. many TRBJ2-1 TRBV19 CASSVLSGTDPEQFF TGTGCCAGTAGTGTCCTTAGCGGGACAGACCCTGAGCAGTTCTTC
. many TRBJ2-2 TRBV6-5 CASSYSGGDYTGELFF TGTGCCAGCAGTTACTCAGGGGGGGACTACACCGGGGAGCTGTTTTTT
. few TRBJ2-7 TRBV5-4 CASSSDSEISYEQYF TGTGCCAGCAGCTCGGACTCGGAAATCTCCTACGAGCAGTACTTC
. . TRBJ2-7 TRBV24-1 CATSDLASYEQYF TGTGCCACCAGTGATTTGGCTAGCTACGAGCAGTACTTC
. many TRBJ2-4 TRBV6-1 CASSEKSAQQRNIQYF TGTGCCAGCAGTGAAAAATCCGCTCAACAAAGGAACATTCAGTACTTC
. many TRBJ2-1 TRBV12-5 CASGLRGEPYNEQFF TGTGCTAGTGGTTTAAGGGGGGAGCCCTACAATGAGCAGTTCTTC
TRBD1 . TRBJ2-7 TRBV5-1 CASRQGRYEQYF TGCGCCAGCAGACAGGGGCGTTACGAGCAGTACTTC
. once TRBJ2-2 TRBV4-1 CASSAFWGPGELFF TGCGCCAGCAGTGCTTTTTGGGGGCCCGGGGAGCTGTTTTTT
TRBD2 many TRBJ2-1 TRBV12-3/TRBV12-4 CASTLAGGPNEQFF TGTGCCAGCACCCTAGCGGGGGGGCCCAATGAGCAGTTCTTC
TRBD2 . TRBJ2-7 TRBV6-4 CASSGLLAEFSYEQYF TGTGCCAGCAGTGGCCTCCTAGCGGAGTTCTCCTACGAGCAGTACTTC
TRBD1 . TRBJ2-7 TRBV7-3 CASSLDRVAYEQYF TGTGCGAGCAGCCTCGACAGGGTGGCTTACGAGCAGTACTTC
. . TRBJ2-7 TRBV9 CASSNRGSSRPYEQYF TGTGCCAGCAGCAATAGAGGATCTAGCCGACCCTACGAGCAGTACTTC
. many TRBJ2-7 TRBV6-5 CASSRHADSSYEQYF TGTGCCAGCAGTCGCCATGCGGACAGCTCCTACGAGCAGTACTTC
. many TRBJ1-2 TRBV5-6 CASSSQLGEVAYYGYTF TGTGCCAGCAGCTCACAACTGGGGGAGGTGGCCTATTATGGCTACACCTTC
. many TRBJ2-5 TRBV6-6 CASSYSEETQYF TGTGCCAGCAGTTACTCGGAAGAGACCCAGTACTTC
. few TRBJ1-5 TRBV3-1 CASSQGLRSRVNGNQPQHF TGTGCCAGCAGCCAAGGTTTAAGGTCCCGCGTCAATGGCAATCAGCCCCAGCATTTT
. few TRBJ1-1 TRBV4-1 CASSQFPGGTAEAFF TGCGCCAGCAGCCAGTTCCCGGGGGGGACTGCTGAAGCTTTCTTT
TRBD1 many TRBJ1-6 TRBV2 CASSPRGQRENSPLHF TGTGCCAGCAGCCCCAGGGGACAGAGAGAAAATTCACCCCTCCACTTT
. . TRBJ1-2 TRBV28 CASSPPRAVTNYGYTF TGTGCCAGCAGTCCCCCCAGGGCAGTAACTAACTATGGCTACACCTTC
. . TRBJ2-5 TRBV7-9 CASSLFPLDAGETQYF TGTGCCAGCAGCTTGTTCCCCTTAGATGCGGGGGAGACCCAGTACTTC
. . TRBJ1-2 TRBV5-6 CASSSRTDFNYGYTF TGTGCCAGCAGCTCGCGGACAGACTTTAACTATGGCTACACCTTC